The TCR beta chain described here comes from a study of cytomegalovirus exposure and HLA in healthy donors. Overall study context: The same platform was used for the 100 to 150 validation repertoires and the approximately 670 first-cohort repertoires, a later analysis reported.

Only in-frame clones appear in the TCRdb table, and some are missing; sequencing was by immunoSEQ multiplex PCR. This sample carries 150,000 to 250,000 clones, about 81% of them seen once, and the ten largest clones take around 1.3%. This CDR3 region has 13 residues. Per the germline V gene, CDR1 is SQVTM and CDR2 is ANQGSEA. The ends lost 6 bases at V and 6 bases at J; junction bases unmatched: 4. The chain combines TRBV29-1 with TRBJ1-4, with 10 bases fitting TRBD1. Material: PBMCs. The TCR sequence derives from a woman in her 30s in good health and CMV-seronegative. The CDR3 region has the DNA TGCAGCGTCGCGGGGACAGGGGATGAAAAACTGTTTTTT. Translated: CSVAGTGDEKLFF. Full variable domain (rest looked up from reference TRBV29-1 and TRBJ1-4): SAVISQKPSRDICQRGTSLTIQCQVDSQVTMMFWYRQQPGQSLTLIATANQGSEATYESGFVIDKFPISRPNLTFSTLTVSNMSPEDSSIYLCSVAGTGDEKLFFGSGTQLSVL.